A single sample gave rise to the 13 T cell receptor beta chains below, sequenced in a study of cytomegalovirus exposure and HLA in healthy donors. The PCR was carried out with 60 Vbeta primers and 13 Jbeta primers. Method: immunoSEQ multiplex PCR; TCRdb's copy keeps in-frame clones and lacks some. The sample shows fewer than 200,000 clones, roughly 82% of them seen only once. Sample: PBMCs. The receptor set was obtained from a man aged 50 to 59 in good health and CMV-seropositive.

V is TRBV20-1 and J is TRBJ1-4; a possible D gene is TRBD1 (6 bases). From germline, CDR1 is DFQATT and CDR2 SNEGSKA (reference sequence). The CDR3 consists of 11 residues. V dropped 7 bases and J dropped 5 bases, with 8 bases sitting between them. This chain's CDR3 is CSVQGNEKLFF. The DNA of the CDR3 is TGCAGTGTTCAGGGGAATGAAAAACTGTTTTTT.

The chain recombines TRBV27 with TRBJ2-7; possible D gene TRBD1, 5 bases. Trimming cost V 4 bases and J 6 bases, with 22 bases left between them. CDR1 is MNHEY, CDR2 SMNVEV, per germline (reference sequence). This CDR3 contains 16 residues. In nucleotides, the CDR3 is TGTGCCAGCAGTTCCCCGGCCCAGGGTTTGCCCCTCGAGCAGTACTTC. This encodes CASSSPAQGLPLEQYF.

CDR3 DNA: TGTGCCAGCAGCCGCAGCGGGGCCACCGGGGAGCTGTTTTTT. Translated, it gives CASSRSGATGELFF. V is TRBV7-2 and J is TRBJ2-2; 7 bases map to TRBD2. This CDR3 spans 14 amino acids. Germline V CDR1 and CDR2: SGHTA, FQGNSA. V was pared by 5 bases and J by 4 bases, with 4 bases of the junction left unmatched.

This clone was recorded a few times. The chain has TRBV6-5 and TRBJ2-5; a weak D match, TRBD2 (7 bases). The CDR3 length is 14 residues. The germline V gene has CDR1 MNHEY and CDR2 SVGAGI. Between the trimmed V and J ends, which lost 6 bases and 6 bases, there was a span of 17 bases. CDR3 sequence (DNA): TGTGCCAGCAGGGTTACAGGGAGGGGTCAGACCCAGTACTTC. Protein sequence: CASRVTGRGQTQYF.

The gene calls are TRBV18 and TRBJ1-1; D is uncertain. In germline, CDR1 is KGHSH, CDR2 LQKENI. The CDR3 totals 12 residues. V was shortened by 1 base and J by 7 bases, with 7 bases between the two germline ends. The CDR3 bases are TGTGCCAGCTCACCACGGCCAGGTGAAGCTTTCTTT. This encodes CASSPRPGEAFF.

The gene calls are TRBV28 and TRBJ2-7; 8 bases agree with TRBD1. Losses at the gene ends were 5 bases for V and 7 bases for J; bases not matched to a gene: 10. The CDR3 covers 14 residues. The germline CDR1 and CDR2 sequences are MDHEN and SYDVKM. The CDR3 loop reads CASSTRQGMWEQYF. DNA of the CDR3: TGTGCCAGCAGTACCCGACAGGGGATGTGGGAGCAGTACTTC.

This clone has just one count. In DNA form, the CDR3 reads TGTGCCAGCAGCTCTACAGGGAACGAGCAGTACTTC. This gives the protein CASSSTGNEQYF. The rearrangement joins TRBV11-2 to TRBJ2-7, with D tentatively TRBD1 (6 bases). Germline lookup yields CDR1 SGHAT and CDR2 FQNNGV. The V end was cut by 4 bases, the J end by 5 bases, with 9 bases between. The CDR3 is 12 residues long.

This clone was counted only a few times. For the CDR3, the DNA is TGCGCCAGCAGCCAAGAGGGAGGGGCTATTACCGGGGAGCTGTTTTTT. This encodes CASSQEGGAITGELFF. The rearrangement joins TRBV4-1 to TRBJ2-2, with 7 bases aligning to TRBD2. CDR3 length: 16 amino acids. Trimming cost V 0 bases and J 5 bases; bases outside gene matches: 6. Germline CDR1 is MGHRA and CDR2 is YSYEKL.

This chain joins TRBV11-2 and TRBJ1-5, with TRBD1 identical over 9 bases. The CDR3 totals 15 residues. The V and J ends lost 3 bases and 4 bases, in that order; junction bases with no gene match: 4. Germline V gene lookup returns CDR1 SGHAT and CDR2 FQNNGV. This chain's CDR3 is CASSFTGGENQPQHF. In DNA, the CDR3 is TGTGCCAGCAGCTTCACAGGGGGCGAGAATCAGCCCCAGCATTTT.

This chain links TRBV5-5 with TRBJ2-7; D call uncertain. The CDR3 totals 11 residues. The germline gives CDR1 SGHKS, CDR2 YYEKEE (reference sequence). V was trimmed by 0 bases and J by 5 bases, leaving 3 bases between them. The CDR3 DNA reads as TGTGCCAGCAGCTTGGGGCACGAGCAGTACTTC. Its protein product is CASSLGHEQYF.

Here the CDR3 DNA reads TGTGCCAGCAGCACCACAGGGGGCTGGCAGCCCCAGCATTTT. Its protein product is CASSTTGGWQPQHF. The chain uses TRBV5-5 and TRBJ1-5; 9 bases fit TRBD1. Trimming took 4 bases from V and 7 from J; bases not matched to a gene: 6. Per the germline V gene, CDR1 is SGHKS and CDR2 is YYEKEE (reference sequence). CDR3 length: 14 amino acids.

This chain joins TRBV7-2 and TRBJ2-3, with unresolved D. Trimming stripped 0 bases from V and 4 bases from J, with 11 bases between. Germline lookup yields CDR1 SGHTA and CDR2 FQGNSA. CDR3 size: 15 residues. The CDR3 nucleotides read TGTGCCAGCAGCTTAGCCGCCCAGTACGCAGATACGCAGTATTTT. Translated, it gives CASSLAAQYADTQYF.

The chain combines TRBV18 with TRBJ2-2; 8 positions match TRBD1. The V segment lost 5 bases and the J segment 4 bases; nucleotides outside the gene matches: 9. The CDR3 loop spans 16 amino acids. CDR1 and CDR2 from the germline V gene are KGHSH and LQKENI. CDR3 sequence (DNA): TGTGCCAGCTCAACCGGACAGGGTTCGGTCACCGGGGAGCTGTTTTTT. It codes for CASSTGQGSVTGELFF. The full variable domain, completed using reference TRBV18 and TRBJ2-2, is NAGVMQNPRHLVRRRGQEARLRCSPMKGHSHVYWYRQLPEEGLKFMVYLQKENIIDESGMPKERFSAEFPKEGPSILRIQQVVRGDSAAYFCASSTGQGSVTGELFFGEGSRLTVL.